The 2 T cell receptor beta chains presented below share a single source sample, sequenced in a study of blood T cell repertoires in COVID-19. Clones were sequenced by immunoSEQ multiplex PCR, and TCRdb holds only the in-frame ones, with some missing. The sample holds approximately 300,000 clones, around 90% seen once. The sample was PBMCs or T cells enriched from blood (not recorded which). The receptors were gathered from a young woman with acute COVID-19.

The chain is built from TRBV3-1 (or the pseudogene TRBV3-2) and TRBJ2-3; D perhaps matches TRBD2 (5 bases). CDR1 is LGHDT, CDR2 YNNKEL, per germline (reference sequence). CDR3 length: 15 amino acids. V lost 4 bases and J 0 bases, leaving 11 bases between the germline ends. CDR3 nucleotide sequence: TGTGCCAGCAGCCGGGGAGTAAGTAGCACAGATACGCAGTATTTT. As protein: CASSRGVSSTDTQYF.

There are a few counts of this clone. The chain couples TRBV7-9 to TRBJ1-5, with a possible D match to TRBD1 (6 bases). Trimming shortened V by 1 base and J by 5 bases, and 15 bases separated the two germline ends. CDR3 length: 16 residues. Germline loops: CDR1 SEHNR, CDR2 FQNEAQ (reference sequence). The CDR3 spells CASSLGAAGADQPQHF. CDR3 DNA sequence: TGTGCCAGCAGCTTAGGGGCGGCAGGGGCGGATCAGCCCCAGCATTTT.